This TCR beta chain was obtained from a study of cytomegalovirus exposure and HLA in healthy donors. Study-wide results and caveats: Segments of the TCR beta V type were, in most cases, productive about 90% or about 30% of the time in an earlier analysis. Of the V segments, some could not be distinguished, including TRBV6-2 and TRBV6-3, and were excluded. Researchers reported in a later analysis that common viral pathogens appeared linked to several top clusters.

V was pared by 6 bases and J by 3 bases, with 11 bases between. The germline V gene encodes CDR1 SNHLY and CDR2 FYNNEI. This CDR3 has 14 residues. The PCR employed 60 Vbeta primers together with 13 Jbeta primers. Some clones are missing from TCRdb's copy, which holds only in-frame ones; the method was immunoSEQ multiplex PCR. The sample gives fewer than 80,000 clones, about 78% of which show up once; more than 2.5% is in the top ten. Healthy bone marrow donors made up the donors. A remark on this clone: Its specificity is not known.

The chain joins TRBV2 to TRBJ2-2; D might be TRBD1 (6 bases). Input material: PBMCs. This TCR derives from a man aged 18-30 years in good health and CMV-seronegative. CDR3 DNA sequence: TGTGCCAGCAGCCGGGACATCTACACCGGGGAGCTGTTTTTT. This sequence encodes CASSRDIYTGELFF.